This T cell receptor beta chain derives from a study of blood T cells in healthy people across ages. A second PCR of roughly 7 to 11 cycles used a sample-barcoded 5' primer and a J-beta primer mix. TCRdb redid the calling of the 5' RACE reads with MiXCR, one entry per CDR3 protein. The sample has about 760,000 distinct CDR3 sequences; roughly 25% are singletons. This clonotype was seen only a few times. The CDR3 length is 15 residues. The V gene's germline CDR1 is MDHEN and CDR2 SYDVKM. These sequences were also reported in another study, on T cells of mothers and their children.

The J gene is TRBJ2-5, the V gene TRBV28; TRBD2 matches at 8 bases. The end of the DNA fits TRBJ2-7 better, so the J call may be wrong. The receptor was derived from a boy aged 10-17 years in good health. Sequencing used blood. In nucleotides, the CDR3 is TGTGCCAGCAGTTCGGCGAGCGGGAGTCGATACGAGCAGTACTTC. It specifies CASSSASGSRYEQYF.